This is a list of T cell receptor beta chains from one sample in a study of T cells after yellow fever vaccination. TCRdb reprocessed the 5' RACE reads via MiXCR and lists one record per CDR3 protein. The sample shows some 290,000 distinct CDR3 sequences, around 10% of them seen only once. Here the sequenced sample was CD4+ T cells sorted from PBMCs, taken 45 days after the yellow fever booster vaccination. The source is a man between 18 and 35 years old who received the YFV17D yellow fever vaccine. Each CDR3 is given with its conserved first and last residue. The D gene is left open where the match is weak. The size field is filled for only some rows; it gives once, few, many or a size class.

TRBJ2-2	.	TRBV20-1	few	TGCAGTGCTAGGACAGTCAGGGACACCGGGGAGCTGTTTTTT	CSARTVRDTGELFF
TRBJ2-3	.	TRBV6-2/TRBV6-3	few	TGTGCCAGCAGCGACCCGTTACAAACAGATACGCAGTATTTT	CASSDPLQTDTQYF
TRBJ2-7	.	TRBV7-3	.	TGTGCCAGCAGCTTAGACCCCGCGGGGGCGGAGGAGCAGTACTTC	CASSLDPAGAEEQYF
TRBJ1-5	TRBD1	TRBV12-3/TRBV12-4	many	TGTGCCAGCGACAGGGGAGGCAATCAGCCCCAGCATTTT	CASDRGGNQPQHF
TRBJ2-5	TRBD2	TRBV12-3/TRBV12-4	.	TGTGCCAGCAGCCTCTCGACTAGCGGGGGGGGTAAGGCCCAGTACTTC	CASSLSTSGGGKAQYF
TRBJ1-5	.	TRBV6-2/TRBV6-3	few	TGTGCCAGCAGAGGCCCTCGGAAGTTGAGCAATCAGCCCCAGCATTTT	CASRGPRKLSNQPQHF
TRBJ2-2	TRBD2	TRBV20-1	.	TGCAGTGCTAACGGACTAGCGGGGGTAACCGGGGAGCTGTTTTTT	CSANGLAGVTGELFF
TRBJ2-1	TRBD1	TRBV11-2	few	TGTGCCAGCAGCCACGGGACAGGAGGGAATGAGCAGTTCTTC	CASSHGTGGNEQFF
TRBJ1-2	.	TRBV20-1	.	TGCAGTGCTAGGAACACGATCCTCTATGGCTACACCTTC	CSARNTILYGYTF
TRBJ2-7	TRBD1	TRBV19	.	TGTGCCAGTAGTCGTACAGGGGGTGGATACGAGCAGTACTTC	CASSRTGGGYEQYF
TRBJ2-1	TRBD2	TRBV7-2	many	TGTGCCACCATCCGGGGGGGGTTATTTCGCCATGAGCAGTTCTTC	CATIRGGLFRHEQFF
TRBJ1-2	.	TRBV11-2	few	TGTGCCAGCAGCTTACGATTAAGCAACTATGGCTACACCTTC	CASSLRLSNYGYTF
TRBJ2-1	TRBD2	TRBV9	few	TGTGCCAGCAGCGTAGGGACTAGCGGGGGGAGGTACAATGAGCAGTTCTTC	CASSVGTSGGRYNEQFF
TRBJ2-2	.	TRBV6-2/TRBV6-3	.	TGTGCCAGCACTGAACAACTCCAGGGGGGGACCGGGGAGCTGTTTTTT	CASTEQLQGGTGELFF
TRBJ2-3	.	TRBV7-3	.	TGTGCCAGCAGCTTAAATGGGCGAGCTAGCACAGATACGCAGTATTTT	CASSLNGRASTDTQYF
TRBJ1-5	.	TRBV7-2	few	TGTGCCAGCAGCTTAGAACGGGGGGCTGGTCAGCCCCAGCATTTT	CASSLERGAGQPQHF
TRBJ2-2	.	TRBV5-1	.	TGCGCCAGCAGCCGGTTTCATAGCGGGAACACCGGGGAGCTGTTTTTT	CASSRFHSGNTGELFF
TRBJ2-5	.	TRBV29-1	.	TGCAGCGGCCGACAGATGCCCCAAGAGACCCAGTACTTC	CSGRQMPQETQYF
TRBJ2-2	.	TRBV4-3	.	TGCGCCAGCAGCCAAGAGCTAGCGATGAACACCGGGGAGCTGTTTTTT	CASSQELAMNTGELFF
TRBJ1-2	.	TRBV3-1	few	TGTGCCAGCAGCCAAGTGAGACAGCCAGTCGCCTATGGCTACACCTTC	CASSQVRQPVAYGYTF
TRBJ2-4	TRBD2	TRBV6-5	.	TGTGCCAGCAGTCCCCTCTCCGGGGGGGGGTGGACAACAAACATTCAGTACTTC	CASSPLSGGGWTTNIQYF
TRBJ2-5	.	TRBV7-3	.	TGTGCCAGCAGCCGCGACTGGGCGGAGACCCAGTACTTC	CASSRDWAETQYF
TRBJ1-1	.	TRBV20-1	many	TGCAGTGCTAGCGGTAGGGTCCGCACTGAAGCTTTCTTT	CSASGRVRTEAFF